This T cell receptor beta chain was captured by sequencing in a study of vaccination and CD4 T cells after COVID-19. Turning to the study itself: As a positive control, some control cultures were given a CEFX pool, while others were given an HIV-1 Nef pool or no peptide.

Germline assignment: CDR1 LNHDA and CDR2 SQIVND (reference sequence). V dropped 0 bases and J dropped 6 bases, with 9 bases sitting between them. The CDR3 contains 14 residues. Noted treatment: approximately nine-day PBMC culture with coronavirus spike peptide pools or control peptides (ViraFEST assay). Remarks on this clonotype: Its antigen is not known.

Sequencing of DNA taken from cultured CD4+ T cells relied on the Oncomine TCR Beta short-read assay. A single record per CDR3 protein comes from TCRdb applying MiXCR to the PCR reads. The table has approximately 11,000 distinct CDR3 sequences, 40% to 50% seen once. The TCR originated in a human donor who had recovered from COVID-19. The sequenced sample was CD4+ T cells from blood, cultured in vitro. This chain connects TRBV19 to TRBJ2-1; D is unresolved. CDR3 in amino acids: CASSIDRSVNEQFF. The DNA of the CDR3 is TGTGCCAGTAGTATAGATCGTTCGGTCAATGAGCAGTTCTTC. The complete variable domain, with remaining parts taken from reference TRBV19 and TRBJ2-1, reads DGGITQSPKYLFRKEGQNVTLSCEQNLNHDAMYWYRQDPGQGLRLIYYSQIVNDFQKGDIAEGYSVSREKKESFPLTVTSAQKNPTAFYLCASSIDRSVNEQFFGPGTRLTVL.